This TCR beta chain is drawn from a study of T cells in localized non-small cell lung cancer. On this clone itself: The target antigen is unknown.

Study results and limitations: Compared with tumor, uninvolved adjacent lung displayed greater T cell clonality, ranking highest overall.

The CDR3 runs to 17 residues. Germline trimming cut 2 bases from V and 6 bases from J; bases unmatched to any gene: 11. Germline loops: CDR1 SGHNT, CDR2 YENEEA. Sequencing used immunoSEQ multiplex PCR; TCRdb keeps in-frame clones, though not all of them. Found here are several thousand clones, around 45% of them singletons; the top ten hold around 7.7%. This material consisted of lung tumor tissue, taken before any cancer treatment. The chain couples TRBV11-3 to TRBJ2-2, with 8 bases lining up with TRBD2. This TCR was recovered from a man between 40 and 70 years old with stage III lung adenocarcinoma. The CDR3 loop is CASSLRARAGVPGELFF. The CDR3 bases are TGTGCCAGCAGCTTAAGAGCTCGAGCGGGAGTACCCGGGGAGCTGTTTTTT.